The 26 T cell receptor beta chains below all came from one sample that was sequenced in a study of cytomegalovirus exposure and HLA in healthy donors. A multiplex PCR was run with 60 Vbeta primers and 13 Jbeta primers. Assay used: immunoSEQ multiplex PCR; TCRdb lists only in-frame clones, some missing. The sample carries some 190,000 clones, over 75% recorded once. The sequencing sample was made of PBMCs. These receptors came from a man aged 18 to 29 in good health and CMV-seronegative.

CDR3 in DNA: TGTGCCAGCAGCCAAGAGATGGGTGGGGGGACCCCTCCCCACTTT. As protein: CASSQEMGGGTPPHF. The genes are TRBV4-2 and TRBJ1-6; tentative D call: TRBD1 (5 bases). Germline CDR1 is LGHNA and CDR2 is YNFKEQ. V dropped 0 bases and J dropped 18 bases, with 21 bases sitting between them. CDR3 size: 15 residues.

The V gene is TRBV7-3, the J gene TRBJ2-1, with 7 bases fitting TRBD2. The CDR3 spans 15 residues. With 3 bases clipped from V and 5 bases from J, the junction kept 7 bases outside the gene matches. Germline V lookup: CDR1 SGHTA, CDR2 FQGTGA. The CDR3 region has the DNA TGTGCCAGCAGCTTTGGTCCTAGCGGAAACAATGAGCAGTTCTTC. It translates to CASSFGPSGNNEQFF.

This chain links TRBV7-2 with TRBJ1-4; 12 bases are a match to TRBD1. Germline V lookup: CDR1 SGHTA, CDR2 FQGNSA. V lost 4 bases to trimming and J lost 8 bases; unmatched junction nucleotides: 5. The CDR3 contains 15 residues. The CDR3 protein is CASSWAGTGGEKLFF. Written as DNA, the CDR3 is TGTGCCAGCAGCTGGGCCGGGACAGGGGGCGAAAAACTGTTTTTT.

This chain links TRBV2 with TRBJ2-1; D not resolved. Germline CDR1 reads SNHLY; CDR2 reads FYNNEI. The CDR3 spans 12 residues. V gave up 5 bases and J gave up 6 bases, with 8 bases separating them. CDR3 in DNA: TGTGCCAGCAGTCAATCTAGCAATGAGCAGTTCTTC. Residues: CASSQSSNEQFF.

This rearrangement joins TRBV5-1 to TRBJ2-5; maybe TRBD1 (6 bases). The V gene's germline CDR1 is SGHRS and CDR2 YFSETQ. This CDR3 is built from 15 residues. V was shortened by 3 bases and J by 4 bases, with 16 bases between the two germline ends. CDR3 sequence reads: CASSSFRGQRETQYF. In DNA, the CDR3 is TGCGCCAGCAGCTCCTTCAGGGGACAAAGAGAGACCCAGTACTTC.

The chain has TRBV6-6 and TRBJ1-2; 9 bases are a match to TRBD1. CDR1 is MNHNY and CDR2 is SVGAGI in the germline V gene (reference sequence). The CDR3 length is 14 residues. With 11 bases clipped from V and 1 base from J, the junction kept 8 bases outside the gene matches. The chain's CDR3 is CAGTQGALNYGYTF. CDR3 nucleotide sequence: TGTGCCGGAACACAGGGGGCGCTTAACTATGGCTACACCTTC.

Only one count was recorded for this clone. V usage is TRBV12-5 and J usage is TRBJ2-7; TRBD1 is a possible D gene (5 bases). V lost 6 bases, J lost 3 bases, and 21 bases lay in between. CDR3 length equals 16 residues. CDR1 and CDR2 (germline): LGHNT, FRNRAP. Here the CDR3 DNA reads TGTGCTAGTGGCCCCCCGAAAGCAGGGCACATCTACGAGCAGTACTTC. Amino acids: CASGPPKAGHIYEQYF.

Concerning this clone: At one end the junction does not follow the germline gene, possibly because of a read error. The rearrangement uses TRBV29-1 and TRBJ2-5; 7 bases map to TRBD1. The CDR3 spans 12 residues. Germline CDR1 is SQVTM and CDR2 is ANQGSEA. The CDR3 here is CSVEGGAETQYF. DNA for the CDR3: TGCAGCGTGGAAGGGGGCGCCGAGACCCAGTACTTC.

The chain employs TRBV5-6 and TRBJ2-2, with D hard to call. The V gene lost 1 base and the J gene lost 7 bases, with 11 bases spanning the gap. Germline assignment: CDR1 SGHDT and CDR2 YYEEEE. This CDR3 is built from 14 residues. CDR3 residues: CASSLFLVSGELFF. The CDR3 bases are TGTGCCAGCAGCTTGTTTCTAGTGAGCGGGGAGCTGTTTTTT.

This chain uses TRBV5-4 with TRBJ1-1; maybe TRBD1 (6 bases). The germline V and J ends were trimmed by 0 bases and 4 bases, with 13 bases remaining between them. Germline CDR1 is SGHNT and CDR2 is YYREEE (reference sequence). The CDR3 covers 15 residues. CDR3 residues: CASSLAAQGSTEAFF. The CDR3 nucleotides read TGTGCCAGCAGCTTGGCCGCACAGGGATCCACTGAAGCTTTCTTT.

The J gene is TRBJ2-5, the V gene TRBV9; TRBD1 aligns across 10 bases. Germline CDR1 reads SGDLS; CDR2 reads YYNGEE. J lost 5 bases, V lost 2 bases, and 3 bases had no gene match. CDR3 length: 14 residues. The CDR3: CASSVGQGLETQYF. CDR3 DNA: TGTGCCAGCAGCGTGGGACAGGGGTTGGAGACCCAGTACTTC.

V usage is TRBV29-1 and J usage is TRBJ2-1; TRBD2 matches at 11 bases. The germline gives CDR1 SQVTM, CDR2 ANQGSEA. The CDR3 length is 14 residues. Germline trimming cut 4 bases from V and 7 bases from J; bases unmatched to any gene: 6. CDR3 in amino acids: CSVVLAGGSNEQFF. As DNA, the CDR3 is TGCAGCGTTGTGCTAGCGGGGGGCTCAAATGAGCAGTTCTTC.

The chain links TRBV2 to TRBJ2-1, with no clear D. The CDR3 is made up of 11 amino acids. CDR1 and CDR2 (germline): SNHLY, FYNNEI. Trimming took 5 bases from V and 4 from J, leaving 3 bases between them. The CDR3 DNA reads TGTGCCAGCAGTCTGTACAATGAGCAGTTCTTC. Translated, it gives CASSLYNEQFF.

This clone was recorded a few times. This chain connects TRBV5-8 to TRBJ2-7, with TRBD1 identical over 7 bases. V lost 1 base to trimming and J lost 5 bases; unmatched junction nucleotides: 6. The CDR3 is 14 residues long. Germline V lookup: CDR1 SGHTS, CDR2 YDEGEE. Here the CDR3 DNA reads TGTGCCAGCAGCTTGTCACAGGGGAGAAACGAGCAGTACTTC. Translating gives CASSLSQGRNEQYF.

The rearrangement uses TRBV7-9 and TRBJ1-6; D call uncertain. Germline V lookup: CDR1 SEHNR, CDR2 FQNEAQ (reference sequence). The CDR3 totals 16 residues. V dropped 0 bases and J dropped 7 bases, with 13 bases sitting between them. The CDR3 DNA is TGTGCCAGCAGCTTAGCGACTGGAGGAGTGAATTCACCCCTCCACTTT. Translated, it gives CASSLATGGVNSPLHF.

This clone occurred once. V and J are TRBV7-2 and TRBJ2-2; 10 bases line up with TRBD1. V shed 5 bases, J shed 7 bases, and the junction held 7 bases outside the gene matches. This CDR3 has 15 amino acids. Germline loops: CDR1 SGHTA, CDR2 FQGNSA. The chain's CDR3 is CASSPGTGVFGELFF. DNA for the CDR3: TGTGCCAGCAGCCCCGGGACAGGGGTTTTCGGGGAGCTGTTTTTT.

The chain employs TRBV19 and TRBJ1-4, with D tentatively TRBD1 (5 bases). Germline CDR1 reads LNHDA; CDR2 reads SQIVND (reference sequence). The ends were cut back, 6 bases at V and 7 bases at J, with 12 bases in the middle. The CDR3 runs 13 residues. As DNA, the CDR3 is TGTGCCAGTAGGCAGGGCGGGGGTGAAAAACTGTTTTTT. It yields the protein CASRQGGGEKLFF.

The chain joins TRBV13 to TRBJ2-5; 9 nucleotides line up with TRBD1. Trimming took 8 bases from V and 0 from J; bases not matched to a gene: 4. In germline, CDR1 is PRHDT, CDR2 FYEKMQ (reference sequence). This CDR3 region has 14 residues. The CDR3 loop is CASGTGRYQETQYF. The CDR3, as DNA: TGTGCCAGCGGGACAGGGAGGTACCAAGAGACCCAGTACTTC.

J is TRBJ2-1 and V is TRBV2; 8 bases are shared with TRBD2. V was clipped by 0 bases and J by 7 bases; unmatched bases: 5. CDR3 length: 15 amino acids. The V gene's germline CDR1 is SNHLY and CDR2 FYNNEI. The CDR3 nucleotides are TGTGCCAGCAGTGAAGCGCTTCAGCGGGGGAATGAGCAGTTCTTC. Translating it yields CASSEALQRGNEQFF.

The chain has TRBV6-1 and TRBJ2-1; 7 bases match TRBD1. Unmatched junction bases numbered 8, after V lost 2 bases and J lost 4 bases. Germline V gives CDR1 MNHNS, CDR2 SASEGT. The CDR3 spans 16 residues. The CDR3 nucleotides are TGTGCCAGCAGTGAAACTAACAGGGGTCGTTACAATGAGCAGTTCTTC. This encodes CASSETNRGRYNEQFF.

The J gene is TRBJ2-3, the V gene TRBV28; perhaps TRBD1 as D (6 bases). Germline V gives CDR1 MDHEN, CDR2 SYDVKM. The V end was cut by 8 bases, the J end by 2 bases, with 11 bases between. CDR3 size: 13 residues. The DNA of the CDR3 is TGTGCCAGCTGGGACACCCACACAGATACGCAGTATTTT. It codes for CASWDTHTDTQYF.

The gene calls are TRBV4-1 and TRBJ2-1, with 8 bases lining up with TRBD2. The germline V gene encodes CDR1 MGHRA and CDR2 YSYEKL. The CDR3 has 16 amino acids. J was trimmed by 0 bases and V by 3 bases; bases with no gene match: 4. The CDR3 sequence is CASSQGGGSSYNEQFF. CDR3 in DNA: TGCGCCAGCAGCCAGGGCGGGGGGAGCTCCTACAATGAGCAGTTCTTC.

This sequence joins TRBV4-1 and TRBJ2-7, with TRBD2 matching 9 bases. Germline V gives CDR1 MGHRA, CDR2 YSYEKL. V was clipped by 1 base and J by 3 bases; unmatched bases: 7. The CDR3 totals 16 residues. The CDR3 protein is CASSQGGAGGHYEQYF. The CDR3 DNA follows: TGCGCCAGCAGCCAAGGAGGGGCGGGGGGGCACTACGAGCAGTACTTC.

The chain is built from TRBV11-3 and TRBJ2-7; D may be TRBD1 (6 bases). Germline V gene data show CDR1 as SGHNT and CDR2 as YENEEA. The CDR3 length is 16 residues. V gave up 5 bases and J gave up 0 bases, with 17 bases separating them. The CDR3 DNA follows: TGTGCCAGCAGCCATAAAGAACAGGGCGTCTCCTACGAGCAGTACTTC. Translated: CASSHKEQGVSYEQYF.

The chain is built from TRBV7-9 and TRBJ2-1; D gene ambiguous. V was clipped by 0 bases and J by 10 bases, with 13 bases between them. The germline V gene encodes CDR1 SEHNR and CDR2 FQNEAQ (reference sequence). This CDR3 region has 14 residues. The chain's CDR3 is CASSLALEVREQFF. In DNA, the CDR3 is TGTGCCAGCAGCTTAGCGCTTGAGGTTAGGGAGCAGTTCTTC.

As for this clone: One end of the junction varies from germline; a read error may be responsible. The chain combines TRBV7-7 with TRBJ2-2, with 7 bases identical to TRBD1. Germline V CDR1 and CDR2: SSHAT, FNYEAQ (reference sequence). CDR3 length: 15 amino acids. In nucleotides, the CDR3 is TGTGCTAGCAGCCGGGACAGCGCGAACACCGGGGAGCTGTTTTTT. It specifies CASSRDSANTGELFF.